The 7 T cell receptor beta chains reported below all come from one sample, sequenced in a study of graft-versus-host responses after intestinal transplantation. Their specific antigens are unknown. Assay used: immunoSEQ multiplex PCR; TCRdb lists only in-frame clones, some missing. The data contain around 100,000 clones, about 90% of them singletons. The material sequenced was unstimulated CD4+ T cells sorted from spleen or lymph node cells, taken before transplant. These TCRs come from a human donor who was the organ donor for an intestinal transplant.

V is TRBV2 and J is TRBJ2-5, with D hard to call. The CDR3 sequence is 11 residues long. With 4 bases removed from V and 3 bases from J, the gap between germline ends came to 3 bases. Germline V gives CDR1 SNHLY, CDR2 FYNNEI. This CDR3 reads CASSVEETQYF. The CDR3 coding sequence is TGTGCCAGCAGTGTAGAAGAGACCCAGTACTTC. The full variable domain, rest sourced from reference TRBV2 and TRBJ2-5, is EPEVTQTPSHQVTQMGQEVILRCVPISNHLYFYWYRQILGQKVEFLVSFYNNEISEKSEIFDDQFSVERPDGSNFTLKIRSTKLEDSAMYFCASSVEETQYFGPGTRLLVL.

The J gene is TRBJ1-2, the V gene TRBV2; D might be TRBD1 (5 bases). CDR1 is SNHLY and CDR2 is FYNNEI in the germline V gene. The CDR3 sequence is 13 residues long. The ends were cut back, 6 bases at V and 9 bases at J, with 17 bases in the middle. The CDR3 is CASRNGGAGRYTF. Here the CDR3 DNA reads TGTGCCAGCAGGAATGGTGGGGCAGGCCGCTACACCTTC.

CDR3 residues: CASSPGPGTEAFF. In DNA, the CDR3 is TGTGCCAGCAGCCCTGGCCCGGGGACTGAAGCTTTCTTT. V gene TRBV7-2 combines with J gene TRBJ1-1; D is undetermined. There are 13 residues in the CDR3. The germline CDR1 and CDR2 sequences are SGHTA and FQGNSA. V was shortened by 5 bases and J by 5 bases, with 12 bases between the two germline ends.

The chain joins TRBV5-1 to TRBJ2-1; D might be TRBD2 (5 bases). Trimming shortened V by 4 bases and J by 0 bases, and 11 bases separated the two germline ends. This CDR3 is 15 amino acids long. Per the germline V gene, CDR1 is SGHRS and CDR2 is YFSETQ. The chain's CDR3 is CASSPWAGSYNEQFF. CDR3 nucleotides: TGCGCCAGCAGCCCCTGGGCGGGCTCCTACAATGAGCAGTTCTTC.

The CDR3 loop is CASSSDPTGTGRSNEQFF. The CDR3 DNA is TGTGCCAGCAGTTCTGACCCGACAGGGACAGGGCGATCAAATGAGCAGTTCTTC. This rearrangement joins TRBV28 to TRBJ2-1; the match to TRBD1 covers 9 bases. Losses at the gene ends were 4 bases for V and 7 bases for J; bases not matched to a gene: 17. This CDR3 comprises 18 residues. Germline CDR1 reads MDHEN; CDR2 reads SYDVKM. Using reference TRBV28 and TRBJ2-1 for the parts outside the CDR3, the full variable domain is DVKVTQSSRYLVKRTGEKVFLECVQDMDHENMFWYRQDPGLGLRLIYFSYDVKMKEKGDIPEGYSVSREKKERFSLILESASTNQTSMYLCASSSDPTGTGRSNEQFFGPGTRLTVL.

CDR3 in amino acids: CASSRILVGNTEAFF. The CDR3 DNA sequence: TGCGCCAGCAGCCGAATCTTAGTGGGTAACACTGAAGCTTTCTTT. The rearrangement links TRBV4-1 to TRBJ1-1; no clear D gene. The CDR3 is made up of 15 amino acids. V dropped 4 bases and J dropped 2 bases, with 14 bases sitting between them. Germline V gene sequence: CDR1 MGHRA, CDR2 YSYEKL.

The chain links TRBV28 to TRBJ1-1; perhaps TRBD1 as D (6 bases). The CDR3 runs to 14 residues. V was cut by 5 bases and J by 1 base, with 11 bases left in between. Germline loops: CDR1 MDHEN, CDR2 SYDVKM. The CDR3 DNA sequence: TGTGCCAGCAGTCTAAGGGGACAGAACACTGAAGCTTTCTTT. Translating gives CASSLRGQNTEAFF.